Listed below are T cell receptor beta chains from one sample, sequenced in a study of control samples from healthy donors and cancer patients. TCRdb keeps only in-frame clones here, not all; method: immunoSEQ multiplex PCR. In the table there are under 200,000 clones, 95% to 96% of which are singletons. Sequencing was carried out using blood. These receptors originate from a woman younger than 45 in good health. Each CDR3 is given with its conserved first and last residue. Fields, in order: J gene, CDR3 length, V gene, D gene, clone size, CDR3 protein, CDR3 DNA. A D gene is named only where the DNA matches it firmly. Part of the rows lack a size; the others show once, few, many or a class for expanded clones.

J: TRBJ1-1; length: 16; V: TRBV24-1; D: .; size: .; CDR3: CATRPNDWPEGTEAFF; DNA: TGTGCCACCAGGCCCAACGACTGGCCGGAGGGAACTGAAGCTTTCTTT
J: TRBJ2-3; length: 16; V: TRBV11-1; D: TRBD1; size: .; CDR3: CASSPTQGVSTDTQYF; DNA: TGTGCCAGCAGCCCCACACAGGGGGTGAGCACAGATACGCAGTATTTT
J: TRBJ2-5; length: 14; V: TRBV7-9; D: TRBD2; size: .; CDR3: CASSFQTSGETQYF; DNA: TGTGCCAGCAGCTTCCAGACTAGCGGGGAGACCCAGTACTTC
J: TRBJ1-5; length: 15; V: TRBV3-1/TRBV3-2; D: TRBD1; size: .; CDR3: CASSQAGQGGQPQHF; DNA: TGTGCCAGCAGCCAAGCTGGACAGGGGGGCCAGCCCCAGCATTTT
J: TRBJ1-1; length: 14; V: TRBV28; D: .; size: .; CDR3: CASSLGGANTEAFF; DNA: TGTGCCAGCAGTTTAGGCGGCGCGAACACTGAAGCTTTCTTT
J: TRBJ2-5; length: 14; V: TRBV6-1; D: .; size: .; CDR3: CASSEAPGRETQYF; DNA: TGTGCCAGCAGTGAAGCGCCAGGAAGGGAGACCCAGTACTTC
J: TRBJ1-1; length: 15; V: TRBV14; D: TRBD1; size: .; CDR3: CASSLRTGRNTEAFF; DNA: TGTGCCAGCAGCCTTCGGACAGGGCGGAACACTGAAGCTTTCTTT
J: TRBJ1-1; length: 13; V: TRBV4-2; D: .; size: .; CDR3: CASSQASTAGAFF; DNA: TGTGCCAGCAGCCAAGCAAGTACCGCGGGAGCTTTCTTT
J: TRBJ2-2; length: 15; V: TRBV28; D: .; size: .; CDR3: CASSPYIINTGELFF; DNA: TGTGCCAGCAGCCCCTATATTATCAACACCGGGGAGCTGTTTTTT
J: TRBJ2-5; length: 17; V: TRBV5-1; D: TRBD2; size: once; CDR3: CASSLGLAGGYGETQYF; DNA: TGCGCCAGCAGCTTGGGCCTAGCGGGGGGATACGGTGAGACCCAGTACTTC
J: TRBJ1-1; length: 12; V: TRBV28; D: .; size: .; CDR3: CASRLSYTEAFF; DNA: TGTGCCAGCAGACTCTCATACACTGAAGCTTTCTTT
J: TRBJ2-2; length: 18; V: TRBV2; D: TRBD2; size: .; CDR3: CASSEVGMRRENAGELFF; DNA: TGTGCCAGCAGTGAAGTGGGAATGAGGCGGGAGAACGCCGGGGAGCTGTTTTTT
J: TRBJ1-5; length: 18; V: TRBV28; D: .; size: .; CDR3: CASSLRGSSGGTNQPQHF; DNA: TGTGCCAGCAGTTTAAGGGGAAGTAGTGGGGGTACGAATCAGCCCCAGCATTTT
J: TRBJ2-2; length: 14; V: TRBV3-1/TRBV3-2; D: .; size: .; CDR3: CASSQGVRTGELFF; DNA: TGTGCCAGCAGCCAGGGGGTCCGGACCGGGGAGCTGTTTTTT
J: TRBJ2-5; length: 14; V: TRBV4-2; D: .; size: .; CDR3: CASSQPHGAETQYF; DNA: TGTGCCAGCAGCCAACCACACGGGGCAGAGACCCAGTACTTC
J: TRBJ2-3; length: 15; V: TRBV6-4; D: TRBD2; size: .; CDR3: CASSAHGGYTDTQYF; DNA: TGTGCCAGCAGTGCCCACGGGGGGTACACAGATACGCAGTATTTT
J: TRBJ2-3; length: 14; V: TRBV5-4; D: .; size: .; CDR3: CASSLPRSTDTQYF; DNA: TGTGCCAGCAGCTTGCCCCGGAGCACAGATACGCAGTATTTT
J: TRBJ1-4; length: 14; V: TRBV3-1/TRBV3-2; D: .; size: .; CDR3: CASTPEGSNEKLFF; DNA: TGTGCCAGCACTCCGGAGGGGAGTAATGAAAAACTGTTTTTT
J: TRBJ1-2; length: 11; V: TRBV30; D: .; size: once; CDR3: CAWTVAGGYTF; DNA: TGTGCCTGGACTGTCGCAGGGGGCTACACCTTC
J: TRBJ1-5; length: 15; V: TRBV2; D: .; size: once; CDR3: CASSAQGSRNQPQHF; DNA: TGTGCCAGCAGTGCACAGGGTAGTCGCAATCAGCCCCAGCATTTT
J: TRBJ2-3; length: 14; V: TRBV6-2/TRBV6-3; D: .; size: few; CDR3: CASNPGGGTDTQYF; DNA: TGTGCCAGCAACCCCGGTGGCGGCACAGATACGCAGTATTTT
J: TRBJ2-5; length: 14; V: TRBV5-1; D: .; size: .; CDR3: CASSPELATETQYF; DNA: TGCGCCAGCAGCCCGGAACTAGCAACAGAGACCCAGTACTTC
J: TRBJ1-5; length: 14; V: TRBV27; D: .; size: .; CDR3: CASSQWGVDQPQHF; DNA: TGTGCCAGCAGTCAGTGGGGTGTGGATCAGCCCCAGCATTTT
J: TRBJ2-1; length: 20; V: TRBV6-2/TRBV6-3; D: TRBD2; size: .; CDR3: CASSYGLAGRSWEDFDEQFF; DNA: TGTGCCAGCAGTTACGGACTAGCGGGGAGGTCTTGGGAAGATTTCGATGAGCAGTTCTTC
J: TRBJ2-3; length: 16; V: TRBV19; D: .; size: .; CDR3: CASSGVRGGNTDTQYF; DNA: TGTGCCAGTTCCGGGGTAAGGGGCGGTAACACAGATACGCAGTATTTT
J: TRBJ2-2; length: 14; V: TRBV3-1/TRBV3-2; D: .; size: .; CDR3: CASSQLGGGGELFF; DNA: TGTGCCAGCAGCCAACTCGGTGGTGGCGGGGAGCTGTTTTTT
J: TRBJ2-5; length: 15; V: TRBV7-6; D: TRBD2; size: .; CDR3: CASSLGDYLQETQYF; DNA: TGTGCCAGCAGCTTAGGGGACTATCTTCAAGAGACCCAGTACTTC
J: TRBJ1-2; length: 14; V: TRBV7-9; D: TRBD1; size: .; CDR3: CASSPRGGQGRSLF; DNA: TGTGCCAGCAGCCCAAGAGGGGGACAGGGAAGATCCCTCTTC
J: TRBJ1-1; length: 14; V: TRBV28; D: .; size: .; CDR3: CASRVGQPNTEAFF; DNA: TGTGCCAGCAGAGTCGGACAGCCGAACACTGAAGCTTTCTTT
J: TRBJ2-1; length: 16; V: TRBV27; D: .; size: .; CDR3: CASSLQGLGSYNEQFF; DNA: TGTGCCAGCAGTTTACAGGGGCTGGGCTCCTACAATGAGCAGTTCTTC
J: TRBJ1-4; length: 15; V: TRBV6-1; D: .; size: .; CDR3: CASSEWWGEGEKLFF; DNA: TGTGCCAGCAGTGAGTGGTGGGGTGAAGGTGAAAAACTGTTTTTT
J: TRBJ1-2; length: 15; V: TRBV6-5; D: TRBD1; size: .; CDR3: CASSQGTGGNYGYTF; DNA: TGTGCCAGCAGTCAGGGGACAGGGGGCAACTATGGCTACACCTTC
J: TRBJ2-3; length: 14; V: TRBV25-1; D: TRBD1; size: .; CDR3: CASSRGRGTDTQYF; DNA: TGTGCCAGCAGCAGGGGGCGCGGTACAGATACGCAGTATTTT
J: TRBJ1-6; length: 16; V: TRBV6-5; D: .; size: .; CDR3: CASSYLSGVVNSPLHF; DNA: TGTGCCAGCAGTTATCTATCAGGCGTCGTAAATTCACCCCTCCACTTT
J: TRBJ2-3; length: 11; V: TRBV6-5; D: .; size: .; CDR3: CASRRRSVQYF; DNA: TGTGCCAGCCGAAGGAGGTCGGTGCAGTATTTT
J: TRBJ2-3; length: 15; V: TRBV2; D: TRBD1; size: .; CDR3: CASRGQGSLLDTQYF; DNA: TGTGCCAGCAGGGGACAGGGCAGCCTTTTAGATACGCAGTATTTT
J: TRBJ2-5; length: 15; V: TRBV11-3; D: .; size: .; CDR3: CASSHGVGASETQYF; DNA: TGTGCCAGCAGCCATGGGGTAGGGGCCTCCGAGACCCAGTACTTC
J: TRBJ1-5; length: 16; V: TRBV6-2/TRBV6-3; D: .; size: .; CDR3: CASSYGGVTGNQPQHF; DNA: TGTGCCAGCAGTTACGGTGGGGTGACGGGCAATCAGCCCCAGCATTTT
J: TRBJ2-2; length: 17; V: TRBV2; D: TRBD2; size: .; CDR3: CASSPRLAGAGTGELFF; DNA: TGTGCCAGCAGTCCTAGACTAGCGGGAGCGGGAACCGGGGAGCTGTTTTTT
J: TRBJ2-1; length: 16; V: TRBV19; D: TRBD1; size: .; CDR3: CASRGTTRGQANEQFF; DNA: TGTGCCAGTAGGGGGACAACAAGGGGACAGGCGAATGAGCAGTTCTTC
J: TRBJ2-2; length: 15; V: TRBV12-5; D: .; size: once; CDR3: CASGRSGINTGELFF; DNA: TGTGCTAGTGGCCGATCGGGGATTAACACCGGGGAGCTGTTTTTT
J: TRBJ1-5; length: 15; V: TRBV27; D: .; size: .; CDR3: CASSLGDGNNQPQHF; DNA: TGTGCCAGCAGTTTAGGTGACGGAAACAATCAGCCCCAGCATTTT
J: TRBJ2-7; length: 13; V: TRBV5-4; D: TRBD1; size: .; CDR3: CASRAGTDYEQYF; DNA: TGTGCCAGCAGGGCCGGGACAGACTACGAGCAGTACTTC
J: TRBJ2-7; length: 13; V: TRBV29-1; D: TRBD2; size: .; CDR3: CSVELAGTYEQYF; DNA: TGCAGCGTTGAGCTAGCGGGAACCTACGAGCAGTACTTC
J: TRBJ1-5; length: 14; V: TRBV2; D: TRBD1; size: .; CDR3: CASRQGRMSQPQHF; DNA: TGTGCCAGCAGACAGGGGCGGATGAGTCAGCCCCAGCATTTT
J: TRBJ1-1; length: 14; V: TRBV6-1; D: .; size: .; CDR3: CASRLREVSTEAFF; DNA: TGTGCCAGCAGATTAAGGGAAGTCTCGACTGAAGCTTTCTTT
J: TRBJ2-7; length: 16; V: TRBV6-2/TRBV6-3; D: TRBD1; size: .; CDR3: CASSSAHRGITYEQYF; DNA: TGTGCCAGCAGTTCAGCTCACAGGGGTATAACCTACGAGCAGTACTTC
J: TRBJ1-2; length: 13; V: TRBV5-6; D: TRBD1; size: .; CDR3: CASSKDRGLGYTF; DNA: TGTGCCAGCAGCAAGGACAGGGGGCTCGGCTACACCTTC
J: TRBJ2-7; length: 12; V: TRBV5-4; D: TRBD2; size: .; CDR3: CASSSGGYEQYF; DNA: TGTGCCAGCAGCTCGGGGGGCTACGAGCAGTACTTC
J: TRBJ2-7; length: 14; V: TRBV6-1; D: .; size: .; CDR3: CASSEYTGSYEQYF; DNA: TGTGCCAGCAGTGAATACACGGGATCCTACGAGCAGTACTTC
J: TRBJ1-1; length: 13; V: TRBV19; D: .; size: .; CDR3: CASQSQGNTEAFF; DNA: TGTGCCAGTCAATCACAGGGGAACACTGAAGCTTTCTTT
J: TRBJ2-4; length: 18; V: TRBV4-1; D: .; size: .; CDR3: CASSQRAGGERTKNIQYF; DNA: TGCGCCAGCAGCCAAAGGGCGGGCGGGGAACGGACCAAAAACATTCAGTACTTC
J: TRBJ2-2; length: 13; V: TRBV23-1; D: .; size: .; CDR3: CASSQSCGGELFF; DNA: TGCGCCAGCAGTCAATCGTGCGGCGGGGAGCTGTTTTTT
J: TRBJ1-5; length: 14; V: TRBV6-5; D: .; size: .; CDR3: CASSYRRSEGPQHF; DNA: TGTGCCAGCAGTTACCGCAGATCGGAGGGGCCCCAGCATTTT
J: TRBJ2-7; length: 14; V: TRBV15; D: TRBD2; size: .; CDR3: CATSRDLAANEQYF; DNA: TGTGCCACCAGCAGAGATCTAGCGGCGAACGAGCAGTACTTC
J: TRBJ2-7; length: 16; V: TRBV6-5; D: .; size: .; CDR3: CASSYLQGRGPYEQYF; DNA: TGTGCCAGCAGTTATTTGCAGGGAAGAGGCCCCTACGAGCAGTACTTC
J: TRBJ2-1; length: 15; V: TRBV28; D: TRBD2; size: once; CDR3: CASRAGTSFYNEQFF; DNA: TGTGCCAGCAGGGCCGGGACTAGTTTCTACAATGAGCAGTTCTTC
J: TRBJ1-6; length: 16; V: TRBV28; D: TRBD1; size: .; CDR3: CASSSTEGRGNSPLHF; DNA: TGTGCCAGCAGCTCCACAGAGGGCAGGGGGAATTCACCCCTCCACTTT